One sample yielded the 7 T cell receptor beta chains listed below, sequenced in a study of cytomegalovirus exposure and HLA in healthy donors. Primers: 60 Vbeta forward and 13 Jbeta reverse. The protocol was immunoSEQ multiplex PCR, while the TCRdb copy is restricted to in-frame clones and leaves out a portion. The sample has 90,000 to 120,000 clones, about 80% seen once. Input material: PBMCs. Receptor source: a woman aged 40 to 55 in good health and CMV-seronegative.

The CDR3 DNA reads as TGTGCCAGTAGCATCCGTGGGGAGGGGATGAACACTGAAGCTTTCTTT. Translated: CASSIRGEGMNTEAFF. This chain joins TRBV19 and TRBJ1-1, with D perhaps matching TRBD1 (5 bases). Trimming removed 6 bases from V and 0 bases from J, with 17 bases in between. This CDR3 comprises 16 residues. Germline V lookup: CDR1 LNHDA, CDR2 SQIVND (reference sequence).

In its sample, this clone was seen a few times. This rearrangement joins TRBV4-3 to TRBJ2-4; TRBD2 agrees at 10 bases. CDR3 length equals 16 residues. V shed 0 bases and J 7 bases; nucleotides not matched to a gene: 6. Germline lookup yields CDR1 LGHNA and CDR2 YSLEER. CDR3 nucleotide sequence: TGCGCCAGCAGCCAAGATTTCGGACTAGCGGAGAACATTCAGTACTTC. This codes for CASSQDFGLAENIQYF.

This CDR3 reads CASRTEAIRNTIYF. For the CDR3, the DNA is TGTGCCAGCAGGACAGAGGCCATTCGAAACACCATATATTTT. This rearrangement joins TRBV28 to TRBJ1-3; the D gene is possibly TRBD1 (5 bases). V was clipped by 6 bases and J by 5 bases, with 14 bases between them. This CDR3 has 14 amino acids. CDR1 is MDHEN and CDR2 is SYDVKM in the germline V gene.

This clone was seen just once. This sequence joins TRBV7-9 and TRBJ2-5; the D is unclear. Germline V CDR1 and CDR2: SEHNR, FQNEAQ (reference sequence). There are 14 residues in the CDR3. V gave up 5 bases and J gave up 3 bases, with 13 bases separating them. Here the CDR3 reads CASSPERVKETQYF. CDR3 sequence (DNA): TGTGCCAGCAGCCCCGAGCGAGTAAAAGAGACCCAGTACTTC.

V is TRBV2 and J is TRBJ2-3, with D possibly being TRBD2 (5 bases). Trimming shortened V by 5 bases and J by 2 bases, and 11 bases separated the two germline ends. The CDR3 consists of 14 residues. Germline-derived CDR1 and CDR2 are SNHLY and FYNNEI. CDR3 in amino acids: CASSLTKSTDTQYF. CDR3 nucleotides: TGTGCCAGCAGTCTGACTAAATCCACAGATACGCAGTATTTT.

The CDR3 protein is CASSPEQQGRSGANVLTF. The CDR3 bases are TGTGCCAGCTCACCAGAGCAACAGGGACGCTCTGGGGCCAACGTCCTGACTTTC. The chain carries TRBV18 and TRBJ2-6; perhaps TRBD1 as D (6 bases). Trimming took 2 bases from V and 0 from J, leaving 14 bases between them. The CDR3 is 18 residues long. The germline V gene has CDR1 KGHSH and CDR2 LQKENI.

On this clone itself: Within the sample, other DNA sequences also encode this same CDR3. The V and J genes are TRBV5-1 and TRBJ1-5; unclear D gene. There are 15 residues in the CDR3. Deletions cut 0 bases from V and 1 base from J, with 8 bases between. CDR1 and CDR2 from the germline V gene are SGHRS and YFSETQ. The CDR3 sequence: CASSLDAGSNQPQHF. CDR3 sequence (DNA): TGCGCCAGCAGCTTGGACGCAGGAAGCAATCAGCCCCAGCATTTT.